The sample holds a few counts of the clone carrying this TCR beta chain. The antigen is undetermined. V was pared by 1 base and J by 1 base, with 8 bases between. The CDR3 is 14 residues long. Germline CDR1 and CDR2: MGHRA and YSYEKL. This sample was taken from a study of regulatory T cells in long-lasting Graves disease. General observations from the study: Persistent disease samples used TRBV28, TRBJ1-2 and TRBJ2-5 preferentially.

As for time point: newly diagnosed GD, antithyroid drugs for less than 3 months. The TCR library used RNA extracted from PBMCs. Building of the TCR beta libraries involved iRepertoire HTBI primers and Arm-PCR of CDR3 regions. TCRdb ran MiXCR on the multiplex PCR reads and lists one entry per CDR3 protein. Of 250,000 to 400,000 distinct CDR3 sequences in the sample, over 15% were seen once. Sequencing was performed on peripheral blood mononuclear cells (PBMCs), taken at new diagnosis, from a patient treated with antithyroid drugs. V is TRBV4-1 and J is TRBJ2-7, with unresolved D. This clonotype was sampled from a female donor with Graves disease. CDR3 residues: CASSQVDQSYEQYF. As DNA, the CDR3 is TGCGCCAGCAGCCAAGTAGACCAGTCCTACGAGCAGTACTTC.